This T cell receptor (beta chain) was captured in a study of cytomegalovirus exposure and HLA in healthy donors. Germline CDR1 and CDR2: SGHRS and YFSETQ. The CDR3 runs 13 residues. V lost 4 bases and J lost 6, with 12 bases in between. Primers for the PCR totalled 60 Vbeta and 13 Jbeta. Sequenced by immunoSEQ multiplex PCR; TCRdb stores in-frame clones only, minus some. The table lists 150,000 to 200,000 clones, 80% to 90% of them singletons. Sequencing was done on a sample of PBMCs. This TCR came from a man younger than 35 in good health and CMV-seropositive. The chain joins TRBV5-1 to TRBJ2-3; D remains unclear. DNA of the CDR3: TGCGCCAGCAGCCTCGAAAACACGGATACGCAGTATTTT. As protein: CASSLENTDTQYF.